These 22 T cell receptor beta chains were sequenced from one sample in a study of shared clonotypes between healthy human individuals. In the naive CD8 group, cells lacked CD45RO and were positively selected for CCR7, so terminally differentiated effector memory CD45RA+ cells were left out. Using immunoSEQ multiplex PCR, the repertoire was profiled, and TCRdb retains in-frame clones only, with some absent. Among about 2,200,000 clones listed, more than 85% were seen once. Sequencing used naive CD8+ T cells from PBMCs. These receptors originate from a man aged 18-30 years in good health. Some clones in this sample may be carry-over from other donors' samples.

The chain is built from TRBV4-1 and TRBJ1-1; possibly TRBD1 for D (5 bases). The length of the CDR3 is 14 residues. Trimming removed 1 base from V and 1 base from J, with 7 bases in between. CDR1 and CDR2 from the germline V gene are MGHRA and YSYEKL. The CDR3, as DNA: TGCGCCAGCAGCCAAGGGGGGACGAACACTGAAGCTTTCTTT. This sequence encodes CASSQGGTNTEAFF.

The rearrangement joins TRBV29-1 to TRBJ2-7, with D maybe TRBD1 (5 bases). Germline V gene lookup returns CDR1 SQVTM and CDR2 ANQGSEA. Trimming took off 5 bases at V and 6 bases at J, with 23 bases between the two ends. The CDR3 is 15 amino acids. The CDR3 loop is CSVSRQAPFGAEQYF. The DNA of the CDR3 is TGCAGCGTTAGCCGTCAAGCCCCGTTTGGGGCCGAGCAGTACTTC.

The chain uses TRBV7-9 and TRBJ1-1; D perhaps matches TRBD1 (5 bases). The germline gives CDR1 SEHNR, CDR2 FQNEAQ (reference sequence). This CDR3 contains 16 residues. Trimming pared 5 bases from V and 5 bases from J, leaving 21 bases between. The CDR3 nucleotides read TGTGCCAGCAGCGCACACGTGGGGCAGTCTTGGACTGAAGCTTTCTTT. As protein: CASSAHVGQSWTEAFF.

V gene TRBV7-3 combines with J gene TRBJ2-1, with D hard to call. V was clipped by 5 bases and J by 0 bases, with 11 bases between them. CDR1 and CDR2 from the germline V gene are SGHTA and FQGTGA. The CDR3 length is 15 residues. Here the CDR3 reads CASSLDDSSYNEQFF. The CDR3 coding sequence is TGTGCCAGCAGCCTAGACGATAGCTCCTACAATGAGCAGTTCTTC.

The chain employs TRBV19 and TRBJ2-7; a weak D match, TRBD2 (6 bases). This CDR3 has 14 amino acids. V lost 5 bases and J 4 bases, leaving 15 bases between the germline ends. Germline lookup yields CDR1 LNHDA and CDR2 SQIVND (reference sequence). CDR3 nucleotides: TGTGCCAGTAGTCCCGGGGACTTTGAGTACGAGCAGTACTTC. It translates to CASSPGDFEYEQYF. Filled out from reference TRBV19 and TRBJ2-7, the complete variable domain reads DGGITQSPKYLFRKEGQNVTLSCEQNLNHDAMYWYRQDPGQGLRLIYYSQIVNDFQKGDIAEGYSVSREKKESFPLTVTSAQKNPTAFYLCASSPGDFEYEQYFGPGTRLTVT.

The chain combines TRBV29-1 with TRBJ2-5; D assignment may be TRBD1 or TRBD2 (6 bases each). Trimming took off 4 bases at V and 4 bases at J, with 19 bases between the two ends. The germline V gene encodes CDR1 SQVTM and CDR2 ANQGSEA. This CDR3 spans 15 amino acids. In DNA, the CDR3 is TGCAGCGTTGGCACATATGGGGGGCGCGTAGAGACCCAGTACTTC. This encodes CSVGTYGGRVETQYF.

This chain connects TRBV2 to TRBJ2-3; D uncertain. The CDR3 length is 15 residues. The V gene's germline CDR1 is SNHLY and CDR2 FYNNEI. V was pared by 2 bases and J by 2 bases, with 11 bases between. The CDR3 sequence is CASSENLGVTDTQYF. The CDR3 DNA reads TGTGCCAGCAGTGAAAATCTGGGTGTCACAGATACGCAGTATTTT. The full variable domain, rest sourced from reference TRBV2 and TRBJ2-3, is EPEVTQTPSHQVTQMGQEVILRCVPISNHLYFYWYRQILGQKVEFLVSFYNNEISEKSEIFDDQFSVERPDGSNFTLKIRSTKLEDSAMYFCASSENLGVTDTQYFGPGTRLTVL.

V usage is TRBV5-4 and J usage is TRBJ2-5; no definite D call. Trimming cost V 4 bases and J 7 bases, with 17 bases left between them. This CDR3 contains 14 residues. CDR1 SGHNT and CDR2 YYREEE come from the germline V gene (reference sequence). CDR3: CASSPHPEFGTQYF. The DNA of the CDR3 is TGTGCCAGCAGCCCTCATCCGGAATTTGGGACCCAGTACTTC.

The CDR3 region has the DNA TGTGCCATCAGTGAGGGGAGGGCAGCTAACTATGGCTACACCTTC. Amino acids: CAISEGRAANYGYTF. V is TRBV10-3 and J is TRBJ1-2; no definite D call. Germline CDR1 reads ENHRY; CDR2 reads SYGVKD. V gave up 2 bases and J gave up 0 bases, with 10 bases separating them. CDR3 size: 15 residues.

The genes are TRBV28 and TRBJ2-2; TRBD2 aligns across 10 bases. Germline-derived CDR1 and CDR2 are MDHEN and SYDVKM. The CDR3 consists of 15 residues. V shed 5 bases and J 5 bases; nucleotides not matched to a gene: 5. The DNA of the CDR3 is TGTGCCAGCAGTCTCAGCGGGAGGGGTACCGGGGAGCTGTTTTTT. Its translation: CASSLSGRGTGELFF. Full variable domain (outside the CDR3, taken from reference TRBV28 and TRBJ2-2): DVKVTQSSRYLVKRTGEKVFLECVQDMDHENMFWYRQDPGLGLRLIYFSYDVKMKEKGDIPEGYSVSREKKERFSLILESASTNQTSMYLCASSLSGRGTGELFFGEGSRLTVL.

V gene TRBV7-9 combines with J gene TRBJ1-2, with a tentative D call TRBD1 (5 bases). This CDR3 has 14 amino acids. The germline CDR1 and CDR2 sequences are SEHNR and FQNEAQ (reference sequence). V was clipped by 5 bases and J by 7 bases, with 17 bases between them. The CDR3 bases are TGTGCCAGCAGCAGCCTAAGGGGCGCATCTGGCTACACCTTC. This translates into CASSSLRGASGYTF.

CDR3 DNA sequence: TGTGCCAGCAGCCGGGACCCGGGTCCCTTAGATACGCAGTATTTT. Residues: CASSRDPGPLDTQYF. This chain uses TRBV4-2 with TRBJ2-3; D may match TRBD1 or TRBD2 (5 bases each). V lost 4 bases to trimming and J lost 5 bases, with 16 bases between them. The CDR3 is 15 residues long. Per germline, CDR1 LGHNA and CDR2 YNFKEQ.

The chain links TRBV2 to TRBJ1-2; D is perhaps TRBD1 (5 bases). The germline V and J ends were trimmed by 6 bases and 8 bases, with 13 bases remaining between them. The CDR3 has 12 residues. Per germline, CDR1 SNHLY and CDR2 FYNNEI. CDR3 nucleotide sequence: TGTGCCAGCAGATTTGAGGGGAAGGGCTACACCTTC. Translated, it gives CASRFEGKGYTF.

The chain couples TRBV7-8 to TRBJ1-2; D possibly corresponds to TRBD1 (5 bases). Per the germline V gene, CDR1 is SGHVS and CDR2 is FQNEAQ. Deletions cut 4 bases from V and 3 bases from J, with 15 bases between. The CDR3 has 15 amino acids. CDR3 bases: TGTGCCAGCAGCTGGACGGGGAGGGACGACTATGGCTACACCTTC. Its translation is CASSWTGRDDYGYTF.

This clone has only a few counts. The chain is built from TRBV6-6 and TRBJ1-1, with unresolved D. V gave up 2 bases and J gave up 1 base, with 5 bases separating them. The CDR3 is 13 amino acids. The germline gives CDR1 MNHNY, CDR2 SVGAGI (reference sequence). CDR3 amino acids: CASSYASNTEAFF. In DNA, the CDR3 is TGTGCCAGCAGTTACGCATCGAACACTGAAGCTTTCTTT.

This clone is a singleton in its sample. The V and J genes are TRBV2 and TRBJ1-4; 10 nucleotides align to TRBD1. CDR3 length equals 13 residues. After removal of 8 bases from V and 8 bases from J, the junction contained 5 bases not matched to a gene. Germline lookup yields CDR1 SNHLY and CDR2 FYNNEI. The CDR3 DNA reads as TGTGCCAGCGGGGACAGGGGATACGAAAAACTGTTTTTT. The encoded protein is CASGDRGYEKLFF.

This clone showed up just a few times. The chain links TRBV5-1 to TRBJ1-5; 9 positions agree with TRBD1. CDR1 is SGHRS, CDR2 YFSETQ, per germline. The V segment lost 4 bases and the J segment 7 bases; nucleotides outside the gene matches: 6. The CDR3 sequence is 14 residues long. The CDR3 DNA is TGCGCCAGCAGCCCCACAGGGGGCGCGCAGCCCCAGCATTTT. Translating it yields CASSPTGGAQPQHF.

The J gene is TRBJ2-1, the V gene TRBV18; D is uncertain. The CDR3 contains 14 residues. Trimming removed 5 bases from V and 7 bases from J, with 15 bases in between. The germline gives CDR1 KGHSH, CDR2 LQKENI. The CDR3, as DNA: TGTGCCAGCTCAGATCTAGGTCCGTTTAATGAGCAGTTCTTC. It yields the protein CASSDLGPFNEQFF.

J is TRBJ1-1 and V is TRBV28, with D hard to call. The germline V and J ends were trimmed by 3 bases and 5 bases, with 10 bases remaining between them. The CDR3 length is 13 residues. Germline CDR1 MDHEN, CDR2 SYDVKM. CDR3: CASSFEAETEAFF. In DNA, the CDR3 is TGTGCCAGCAGTTTTGAAGCCGAGACTGAAGCTTTCTTT.

The chain combines TRBV28 with TRBJ1-5; D is unresolved. V dropped 6 bases and J dropped 4 bases, with 16 bases sitting between them. Per the germline V gene, CDR1 is MDHEN and CDR2 is SYDVKM. CDR3 size: 15 residues. The DNA for the CDR3 is TGTGCCAGCAGCCTAACGGGAACTGCGAATCAGCCCCAGCATTTT. It encodes CASSLTGTANQPQHF.

About this clone: The same CDR3 can be traced to other DNA sequences in this sample. V gene TRBV27 combines with J gene TRBJ2-2; TRBD1 might be the D (6 bases). This CDR3 spans 13 amino acids. The V end was cut by 3 bases, the J end by 4 bases, with 6 bases between. Germline V gives CDR1 MNHEY, CDR2 SMNVEV (reference sequence). The CDR3 DNA reads TGTGCCAGCAGTTTCAGGGGCACCGGGGAGCTGTTTTTT. This gives the protein CASSFRGTGELFF.

This chain connects TRBV9 to TRBJ2-3; D is undetermined. The V end lost 0 bases, the J end lost 4 bases, and 12 bases lay between the germline ends. Germline V lookup: CDR1 SGDLS, CDR2 YYNGEE. The CDR3 is 15 amino acids. As DNA, the CDR3 is TGTGCCAGCAGCGTAGGGTCGAGATGGGCAGATACGCAGTATTTT. Amino acids: CASSVGSRWADTQYF. The full variable domain, completed using reference TRBV9 and TRBJ2-3, is DSGVTQTPKHLITATGQRVTLRCSPRSGDLSVYWYQQSLDQGLQFLIQYYNGEERAKGNILERFSAQQFPDLHSELNLSSLELGDSALYFCASSVGSRWADTQYFGPGTRLTVL.